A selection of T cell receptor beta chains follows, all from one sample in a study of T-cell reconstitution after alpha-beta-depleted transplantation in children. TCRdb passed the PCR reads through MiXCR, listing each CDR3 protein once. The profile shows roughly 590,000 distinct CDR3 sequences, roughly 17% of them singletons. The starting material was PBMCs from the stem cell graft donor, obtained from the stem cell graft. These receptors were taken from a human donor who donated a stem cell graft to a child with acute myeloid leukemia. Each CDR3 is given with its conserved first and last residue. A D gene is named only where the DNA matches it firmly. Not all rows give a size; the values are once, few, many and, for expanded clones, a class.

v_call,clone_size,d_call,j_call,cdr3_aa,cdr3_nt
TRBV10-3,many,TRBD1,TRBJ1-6,CAIRQTGGDSPLHF,TGTGCCATCAGGCAGACAGGGGGCGATTCACCCCTCCACTTT
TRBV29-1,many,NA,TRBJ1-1,CSARVTAMNTEAFF,TGCAGCGCCCGGGTGACAGCAATGAACACTGAAGCTTTCTTT
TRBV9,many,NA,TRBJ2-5,CASSASPEGTQYF,TGTGCCAGCAGCGCTAGCCCAGAAGGGACCCAGTACTTC
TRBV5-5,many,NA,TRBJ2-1,CASSLATEQFF,TGTGCCAGCAGCTTGGCCACTGAGCAGTTCTTC
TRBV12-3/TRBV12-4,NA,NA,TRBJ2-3,CASRESGSTDTQYF,TGTGCCAGCAGGGAAAGCGGCAGCACAGATACGCAGTATTTT
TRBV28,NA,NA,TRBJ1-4,CASSLGQFNEKLFF,TGTGCCAGCAGTTTAGGGCAGTTTAATGAAAAACTGTTTTTT
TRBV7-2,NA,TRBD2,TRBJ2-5,CASSHTSGGTVGATQYF,TGTGCCAGCAGCCATACTAGCGGGGGGACGGTGGGGGCGACCCAGTACTTC
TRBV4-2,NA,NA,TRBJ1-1,CASSQDIPQDNTEAFF,TGTGCCAGCAGCCAAGATATCCCCCAAGATAACACTGAAGCTTTCTTT
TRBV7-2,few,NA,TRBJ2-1,CASSLKSTPHSYNEQFF,TGTGCCAGCAGCTTAAAGTCGACCCCCCACTCCTACAATGAGCAGTTCTTC
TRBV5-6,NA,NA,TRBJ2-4,CASSQQGRVSKNIQYF,TGTGCCAGCAGCCAACAGGGTCGGGTTTCCAAAAACATTCAGTACTTC
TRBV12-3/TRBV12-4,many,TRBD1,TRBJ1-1,CASRLRDRANTEAFF,TGTGCCAGCAGGCTACGGGACAGAGCGAACACTGAAGCTTTCTTT
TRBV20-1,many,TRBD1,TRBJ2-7,CSAIQTGPPNEQYF,TGCAGTGCCATTCAGACAGGGCCTCCCAACGAGCAGTACTTC
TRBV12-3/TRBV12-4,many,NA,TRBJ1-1,CASSLALGQNTEAFF,TGTGCCAGCAGTTTAGCCCTGGGACAGAACACTGAAGCTTTCTTT
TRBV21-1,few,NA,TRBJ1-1,CASSLERGRRDTEAFF,TGTGCCAGCAGCCTAGAGAGGGGGCGTAGGGACACTGAAGCTTTCTTT
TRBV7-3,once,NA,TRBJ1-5,CASSLEDAKNQPQHF,TGTGCCAGCAGCTTAGAGGATGCAAAAAATCAGCCCCAGCATTTT
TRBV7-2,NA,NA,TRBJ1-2,CASSSRFGGTSYGYTF,TGTGCCAGCAGCTCTCGATTCGGGGGCACCTCCTATGGCTACACCTTC
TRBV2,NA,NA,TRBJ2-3,CASRERGRPSTDTQYF,TGTGCCAGCAGAGAACGGGGAAGACCTAGCACAGATACGCAGTATTTT
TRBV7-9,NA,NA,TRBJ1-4,CASSLSAGLEKLFF,TGTGCCAGCAGCTTATCAGCGGGGCTTGAAAAACTGTTTTTT
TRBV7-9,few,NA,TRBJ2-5,CASSWTPQETQYF,TGTGCCAGCAGCTGGACACCCCAAGAGACCCAGTACTTC
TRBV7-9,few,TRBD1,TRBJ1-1,CASSLVGQGRRAFF,TGTGCCAGCAGCTTAGTCGGACAGGGGCGACGAGCTTTCTTT
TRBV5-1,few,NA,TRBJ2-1,CASSLPGRNEQFF,TGCGCCAGCAGCTTGCCGGGAAGGAATGAGCAGTTCTTC
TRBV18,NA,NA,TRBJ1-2,CASSPQKAKANYGYTF,TGTGCCAGCTCACCCCAAAAGGCCAAAGCTAACTATGGCTACACCTTC